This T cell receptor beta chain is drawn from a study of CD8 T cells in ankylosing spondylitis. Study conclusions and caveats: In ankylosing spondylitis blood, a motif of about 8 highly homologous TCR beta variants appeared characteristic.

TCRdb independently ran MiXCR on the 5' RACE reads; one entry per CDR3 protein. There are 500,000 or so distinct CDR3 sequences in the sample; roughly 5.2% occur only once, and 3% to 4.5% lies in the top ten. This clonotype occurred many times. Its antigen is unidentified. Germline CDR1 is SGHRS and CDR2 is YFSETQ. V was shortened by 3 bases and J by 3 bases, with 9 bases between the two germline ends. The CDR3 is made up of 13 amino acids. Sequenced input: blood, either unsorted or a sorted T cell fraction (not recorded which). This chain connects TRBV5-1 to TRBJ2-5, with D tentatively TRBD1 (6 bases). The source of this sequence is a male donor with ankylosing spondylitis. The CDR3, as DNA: TGCGCCAGCAGCTGGGCAGGGGAAGAGACCCAGTACTTC. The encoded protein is CASSWAGEETQYF.